Each of the 23 T cell receptor beta chains below was sequenced from the same sample in a study of control samples from healthy donors and cancer patients. TCRdb's table, derived via immunoSEQ multiplex PCR, lists solely in-frame clones and lacks some. This sample has 150,000 to 200,000 clones, with 90% to 95% found just once. Material: blood. These receptors were collected from a young man in good health.

The chain is built from TRBV15 and TRBJ2-7; weak D call: TRBD1 (6 bases). Germline V gene data show CDR1 as LNHNV and CDR2 as YYDKDF (reference sequence). The CDR3 sequence is 15 residues long. Trimming stripped 4 bases from V and 7 bases from J, with 20 bases between. For the CDR3, the DNA is TGTGCCACCAGCACAGGGGCAGGCCGCCCTAAAGAGCAGTACTTC. It specifies CATSTGAGRPKEQYF.

The V call is TRBV27, the J call TRBJ1-6; D is uncertain. Trimming cost V 3 bases and J 1 base, with 4 bases left between them. The CDR3 sequence is 14 residues long. The V gene's germline CDR1 is MNHEY and CDR2 SMNVEV (reference sequence). CDR3 DNA sequence: TGTGCCAGCAGTTTGGGGTCCTATAATTCACCCCTCCACTTT. Encoded protein: CASSLGSYNSPLHF.

V and J are TRBV15 and TRBJ2-3; maybe TRBD2 (6 bases). Germline V CDR1 and CDR2: LNHNV, YYDKDF (reference sequence). V shed 5 bases and J shed 4 bases, with 19 bases lying between them. The CDR3 is 16 amino acids. CDR3 residues: CATSLRRGFKPDTQYF. The CDR3 DNA follows: TGTGCCACCAGCCTAAGGAGGGGTTTCAAGCCAGATACGCAGTATTTT.

The rearrangement uses TRBV2 and TRBJ2-1, with D unclear. With 1 base removed from V and 0 bases from J, the gap between germline ends came to 10 bases. The CDR3 is 16 amino acids. The germline V gene encodes CDR1 SNHLY and CDR2 FYNNEI. The CDR3, as DNA: TGTGCCAGCAGTGAAGATAAGCTGAGCTCCTACAATGAGCAGTTCTTC. Protein: CASSEDKLSSYNEQFF.

The chain has TRBV6-2 or TRBV6-3 and TRBJ2-1; D is undetermined. Germline V gene lookup returns CDR1 MNHEY and CDR2 SVGEGT. CDR3 length: 12 residues. Trimming shortened V by 5 bases and J by 5 bases, and 7 bases separated the two germline ends. The chain's CDR3 is CASSRRDNEQFF. Here the CDR3 DNA reads TGTGCCAGCAGTCGCCGGGACAATGAGCAGTTCTTC.

The V gene is TRBV25-1, the J gene TRBJ2-7; D gene ambiguous. V lost 1 base to trimming and J lost 5 bases, with 12 bases between them. Germline V lookup: CDR1 MGHDK, CDR2 SYGVNS. The length of the CDR3 is 14 residues. The DNA for the CDR3 is TGTGCCAGCAGTGAATCTTTCGCGCAGGACGAGCAGTACTTC. Encoded protein: CASSESFAQDEQYF.

The chain links TRBV19 to TRBJ2-2; 8 nucleotides align to TRBD1. CDR1 LNHDA and CDR2 SQIVND come from the germline V gene (reference sequence). The trim removed 3 bases at V and 2 bases at J, leaving 5 bases unmatched. The CDR3 covers 16 residues. CDR3 DNA: TGTGCCAGTAGTATCGTACAGGGGGTTAACACCGGGGAGCTGTTTTTT. As protein: CASSIVQGVNTGELFF.

The chain has TRBV5-4 and TRBJ1-2, with TRBD1 identical over 8 bases. The CDR3 covers 14 residues. Germline V gene lookup returns CDR1 SGHNT and CDR2 YYREEE (reference sequence). The V and J ends lost 4 bases and 6 bases, in that order; junction bases with no gene match: 8. CDR3 sequence reads: CASSPWTGRDGYTF. CDR3 bases: TGTGCCAGCAGCCCCTGGACAGGGAGGGATGGCTACACCTTC.

The sample holds one count of this clone. The chain is built from TRBV5-1 and TRBJ2-5, with D uncertain. With 1 base removed from V and 1 base from J, the gap between germline ends came to 8 bases. This CDR3 is built from 14 residues. Germline assignment: CDR1 SGHRS and CDR2 YFSETQ. CDR3 DNA sequence: TGCGCCAGCAGCTTGTATGGGATCCAAGAGACCCAGTACTTC. Amino acid sequence: CASSLYGIQETQYF.

V usage is TRBV30 and J usage is TRBJ2-1, with D perhaps matching TRBD1 (6 bases). V gave up 3 bases and J gave up 9 bases, with 9 bases separating them. CDR3 size: 11 residues. CDR1 GTSNPN and CDR2 SVGIG come from the germline V gene (reference sequence). The CDR3 DNA reads TGTGCCTGGAGGGGGGCTGGTGAGCAGTTCTTC. Its protein is CAWRGAGEQFF.

This clone was seen once. The sample has other DNA sequences that encode this CDR3 too. This chain connects TRBV28 to TRBJ1-2, with 9 bases fitting TRBD1. CDR1 and CDR2 from the germline V gene are MDHEN and SYDVKM. V was pared by 4 bases and J by 8 bases, with 8 bases of the junction left unmatched. CDR3 length: 14 residues. In DNA, the CDR3 is TGTGCCAGCAGTTCCACAGGGGGCGGGTACGGCTACACCTTC. Its translation is CASSSTGGGYGYTF.

As to this clone: Other DNA sequences in the same sample also yield this CDR3. The chain has TRBV5-1 and TRBJ2-2; the D is unclear. The germline gives CDR1 SGHRS, CDR2 YFSETQ. The CDR3 length is 12 residues. V was pared by 8 bases and J by 2 bases, with 7 bases between. For the CDR3, the DNA is TGCGCCAGTTCTATAAACACCGGGGAGCTGTTTTTT. As protein: CASSINTGELFF.

J is TRBJ1-1 and V is TRBV30; TRBD1 is a possible D gene (5 bases). CDR3 length: 12 amino acids. V was pared by 7 bases and J by 4 bases, with 13 bases between. From germline, CDR1 is GTSNPN and CDR2 SVGIG (reference sequence). The CDR3 region has the DNA TGTGCCTCAAATGGAGGGACCACTGAAGCTTTCTTT. Its translation is CASNGGTTEAFF.

The rearrangement joins TRBV6-5 to TRBJ2-7; 7 bases align to TRBD1. Germline CDR1 is MNHEY and CDR2 is SVGAGI. After removal of 2 bases from V and 5 bases from J, the junction contained 6 bases not matched to a gene. The CDR3 spans 14 residues. CDR3 in amino acids: CASSYVSGGNEQYF. The CDR3, as DNA: TGTGCCAGCAGTTACGTTTCAGGGGGAAACGAGCAGTACTTC.

This chain connects TRBV10-3 to TRBJ2-2; D is perhaps TRBD2 (5 bases). Trimming removed 0 bases from V and 7 bases from J, with 21 bases in between. The CDR3 covers 18 residues. The V gene's germline CDR1 is ENHRY and CDR2 SYGVKD. CDR3 loop: CAISESTTSTSVYGELFF. The CDR3 nucleotides read TGTGCCATCAGTGAGTCGACCACTAGTACGAGCGTCTACGGGGAGCTGTTTTTT.

The chain couples TRBV2 to TRBJ1-6; tentatively, D is TRBD1 (6 bases). The V gene's germline CDR1 is SNHLY and CDR2 FYNNEI. The CDR3 is 13 amino acids. With 8 bases removed from V and 7 bases from J, the gap between germline ends came to 12 bases. CDR3 bases: TGTGCCAGCTCCGGGACAAGGAATTCACCCCTCCACTTT. This encodes CASSGTRNSPLHF. Filled out from reference TRBV2 and TRBJ1-6, the complete variable domain reads EPEVTQTPSHQVTQMGQEVILRCVPISNHLYFYWYRQILGQKVEFLVSFYNNEISEKSEIFDDQFSVERPDGSNFTLKIRSTKLEDSAMYFCASSGTRNSPLHFGNGTRLTVT.

The chain recombines TRBV5-1 with TRBJ2-7; the D call may be TRBD1 or TRBD2 (7 bases each). CDR1 is SGHRS and CDR2 is YFSETQ in the germline V gene. V lost 4 bases and J 2 bases, leaving 13 bases between the germline ends. The length of the CDR3 is 14 residues. The CDR3 reads CASSEQGRAYEQYF. The DNA for the CDR3 is TGCGCCAGCAGCGAACAGGGGAGGGCCTACGAGCAGTACTTC.

V gene TRBV19 combines with J gene TRBJ2-7; 12 bases align to TRBD2. CDR3 length equals 17 residues. Germline assignment: CDR1 LNHDA and CDR2 SQIVND (reference sequence). With 2 bases clipped from V and 1 base from J, the junction kept 6 bases outside the gene matches. The CDR3 here is CASSISPGLAGSYEQYF. The CDR3 nucleotides read TGTGCCAGTAGTATATCCCCCGGACTAGCGGGGTCCTACGAGCAGTACTTC.

V and J are TRBV24-1 and TRBJ2-5, with 8 nucleotides matching TRBD1. CDR3 size: 14 residues. The V segment lost 9 bases and the J segment 7 bases; nucleotides outside the gene matches: 12. Germline assignment: CDR1 KGHDR and CDR2 SFDVKD. The chain's CDR3 is CATSDATGEWTQYF. The CDR3 DNA is TGTGCCACCTCGGACGCGACAGGGGAGTGGACCCAGTACTTC.

The chain employs TRBV18 and TRBJ1-2; TRBD1 agrees at 7 bases. The CDR3 runs to 14 residues. Trimming at V came to 5 bases and at J to 8 bases, leaving 11 bases not matched to a gene. CDR1 and CDR2 (germline): KGHSH, LQKENI. CDR3 DNA sequence: TGTGCCAGCTCAGCCACGACAGGGAATGGAGGCTACACCTTC. As protein: CASSATTGNGGYTF.

The chain combines TRBV6-5 with TRBJ1-6; D is unresolved. This CDR3 contains 12 residues. Trimming took 7 bases from V and 9 from J, leaving 10 bases between them. The germline CDR1 and CDR2 sequences are MNHEY and SVGAGI. CDR3 coding DNA: TGTGCCAGCACTGGGTTTGGTTCACCCCTCCACTTT. Translation: CASTGFGSPLHF.

The chain links TRBV2 to TRBJ2-5; 10 positions match TRBD2. This CDR3 contains 17 residues. V lost 5 bases to trimming and J lost 7 bases; unmatched junction nucleotides: 16. The germline V gene encodes CDR1 SNHLY and CDR2 FYNNEI. Here the CDR3 DNA reads TGTGCCAGCAGTATCGTAGCGGGGGGCGTCGCTCTTGGGACCCAGTACTTC. It yields the protein CASSIVAGGVALGTQYF.

This clone has a single count. The chain links TRBV19 to TRBJ2-3, with TRBD2 matching 11 bases. V dropped 4 bases and J dropped 5; count of bases not matched to a gene: 5. This CDR3 has 15 residues. The germline gives CDR1 LNHDA, CDR2 SQIVND (reference sequence). The CDR3 protein is CASSRLAGGLDTQYF. The CDR3 DNA reads as TGTGCCAGTAGTAGGCTAGCGGGGGGCTTAGATACGCAGTATTTT.